The next 23 T cell receptor beta chains were all read from a single sample in a study of early T cells in non-severe SARS-CoV-2 infection. TCRdb itself ran the 5' RACE reads through MiXCR, one entry per CDR3 protein. The sample comprises about 97,000 distinct CDR3 sequences, roughly 11% of which are singletons, and around 4.3% rests with the top ten. The material was whole blood, obtained at baseline. Receptors originate from an adult who was a healthcare worker with PCR-confirmed SARS-CoV-2 infection or an uninfected control (not recorded which).

This clonotype was observed at least ten times. The J gene is TRBJ2-4, the V gene TRBV20-1; D might be TRBD1 or TRBD2, each matching 6 bases. This CDR3 comprises 19 residues. The V and J ends lost 4 bases and 0 bases respectively, with 25 bases between them. Germline V gene data show CDR1 as DFQATT and CDR2 as SNEGSKA (reference sequence). The CDR3 region is CSAIGGLVQGHIAKNIQYF. For the CDR3, the DNA is TGCAGTGCTATCGGGGGATTGGTCCAGGGGCATATAGCCAAAAACATTCAGTACTTC.

This clonotype was counted between two and nine times. The chain recombines TRBV6-5 with TRBJ1-1; no definite D call. Per the germline V gene, CDR1 is MNHEY and CDR2 is SVGAGI. The CDR3 covers 14 residues. The V and J ends lost 0 bases and 6 bases respectively, with 11 bases between them. The CDR3 here is CASSYSESGSEAFF. The CDR3, as DNA: TGTGCCAGCAGTTACTCGGAGTCGGGGTCTGAAGCTTTCTTT.

The chain links TRBV3-1 to TRBJ2-1, with TRBD2 identical over 7 bases. Per the germline V gene, CDR1 is LGHDT and CDR2 is YNNKEL (reference sequence). Unmatched junction bases numbered 2, after V lost 0 bases and J lost 9 bases. This CDR3 contains 13 residues. Here the CDR3 DNA reads TGTGCCAGCAGCCAAGAAAGGGAGGGTGAGCAGTTCTTC. It specifies CASSQEREGEQFF.

The chain couples TRBV4-2 to TRBJ2-7; TRBD2 matches 10 bases. CDR3 length: 17 residues. Looked up from germline, CDR1 is LGHNA and CDR2 is YNFKEQ. Trimming cost V 1 base and J 2 bases; bases outside gene matches: 8. This chain's CDR3 is CASSQAVSSGGTYEQYF. CDR3 DNA sequence: TGTGCCAGCAGCCAAGCTGTGTCTAGCGGGGGAACCTACGAGCAGTACTTC.

At least ten counts were recorded for this clonotype. The CDR3 nucleotides are TGCAGTGCTAGAGATCCTAGCGGAACCTACGAGCAGTACTTC. Its translation: CSARDPSGTYEQYF. The rearrangement links TRBV20-1 to TRBJ2-7, with 7 nucleotides matching TRBD2. The CDR3 runs to 14 residues. CDR1 DFQATT and CDR2 SNEGSKA come from the germline V gene (reference sequence). Germline trimming cut 0 bases from V and 2 bases from J; bases unmatched to any gene: 4.

This clonotype was observed at least ten times. The chain combines TRBV3-1 with TRBJ2-3; D unresolved. CDR1 is LGHDT and CDR2 is YNNKEL in the germline V gene (reference sequence). V gave up 2 bases and J gave up 6 bases, with 6 bases separating them. The CDR3 totals 12 residues. CDR3 sequence (DNA): TGTGCCAGCAGCCAAAGTTCTGATACGCAGTATTTT. This sequence encodes CASSQSSDTQYF.

The chain recombines TRBV2 with TRBJ1-5; no clear D gene. V gave up 4 bases and J gave up 5 bases, with 12 bases separating them. Germline CDR1 is SNHLY and CDR2 is FYNNEI. This CDR3 is built from 14 residues. The CDR3: CASSARGPDQPQHF. The CDR3 DNA follows: TGTGCCAGCAGTGCGAGAGGCCCCGATCAGCCCCAGCATTTT. Filled out from reference TRBV2 and TRBJ1-5, the complete variable domain reads EPEVTQTPSHQVTQMGQEVILRCVPISNHLYFYWYRQILGQKVEFLVSFYNNEISEKSEIFDDQFSVERPDGSNFTLKIRSTKLEDSAMYFCASSARGPDQPQHFGDGTRLSIL.

This chain uses TRBV7-3 with TRBJ2-7; D possibly corresponds to TRBD2 (6 bases). There are 14 residues in the CDR3. V lost 4 bases and J lost 2, with 12 bases in between. Germline CDR1 and CDR2: SGHTA and FQGTGA. CDR3 residues: CASSSGLPPYEQYF. DNA of the CDR3: TGTGCCAGCAGCTCGGGACTGCCACCCTACGAGCAGTACTTC.

This rearrangement joins TRBV5-8 to TRBJ2-3, with 12 bases matching TRBD2. The CDR3 has 16 residues. V was clipped by 4 bases and J by 4 bases; unmatched bases: 7. CDR1 is SGHTS and CDR2 is YDEGEE in the germline V gene. CDR3 sequence reads: CASSRTSGAGSDTQYF. The CDR3 coding sequence is TGTGCCAGCAGCAGGACTAGCGGGGCAGGTTCAGATACGCAGTATTTT.

This clonotype occurred a few times. The CDR3 sequence is CASSLAYGSGNTIYF. The CDR3 nucleotides are TGTGCCAGCAGTTTAGCCTACGGCTCTGGAAACACCATATATTTT. The V gene is TRBV28, the J gene TRBJ1-3; the D is unclear. V was cut by 2 bases and J by 0 bases, with 8 bases left in between. The CDR3 has 15 amino acids. The germline gives CDR1 MDHEN, CDR2 SYDVKM.

This clonotype has a handful of counts. The J gene is TRBJ2-7, the V gene TRBV20-1, with 8 bases matching TRBD2. The CDR3 loop spans 15 amino acids. The junction had 11 bases not matched to a gene; V was cut back by 5 bases and J by 2 bases. Germline assignment: CDR1 DFQATT and CDR2 SNEGSKA (reference sequence). CDR3 in DNA: TGCAGTGCTCCGATCACTAGCGGTTATACCTACGAGCAGTACTTC. It specifies CSAPITSGYTYEQYF.

This clonotype has at least ten counts. As DNA, the CDR3 is TGTGCCAGCAGCCAGGACCGGGAGCTGTTTTTT. This sequence encodes CASSQDRELFF. The chain links TRBV3-1 to TRBJ2-2, with unresolved D. Per the germline V gene, CDR1 is LGHDT and CDR2 is YNNKEL (reference sequence). The CDR3 contains 11 residues. The ends were cut back, 3 bases at V and 9 bases at J, with 5 bases in the middle.

This clonotype was seen at least ten times. The V call is TRBV12-3 or TRBV12-4, the J call TRBJ1-1; D gene unclear. This CDR3 region has 12 residues. V was clipped by 7 bases and J by 6 bases, with 12 bases between them. The CDR3 loop reads CASTPDLSEAFF. CDR3 in DNA: TGTGCCAGCACCCCGGACTTGTCTGAAGCTTTCTTT.

This clonotype appeared many times. The V call is TRBV11-2, the J call TRBJ2-6; no clear D. Per germline, CDR1 SGHAT and CDR2 FQNNGV. This CDR3 has 15 amino acids. V was clipped by 7 bases and J by 2 bases, with 12 bases between them. As DNA, the CDR3 is TGTGCCAGCACTCTTAACCTAGCTGGGGCCAACGTCCTGACTTTC. Its translation is CASTLNLAGANVLTF. Using reference TRBV11-2 and TRBJ2-6 for the parts outside the CDR3, the full variable domain is EAGVAQSPRYKIIEKRQSVAFWCNPISGHATLYWYQQILGQGPKLLIQFQNNGVVDDSQLPKDRFSAERLKGVDSTLKIQPAKLEDSAVYLCASTLNLAGANVLTFGAGSRLTVL.

This rearrangement joins TRBV5-6 to TRBJ2-7; maybe TRBD1 (6 bases). The V gene lost 3 bases and the J gene lost 3 bases, with 19 bases spanning the gap. This CDR3 region has 16 residues. Germline V gene lookup returns CDR1 SGHDT and CDR2 YYEEEE. CDR3 nucleotide sequence: TGTGCCAGCAGCTCGGCTAGACAGGCCCCCCTCTACGAGCAGTACTTC. This codes for CASSSARQAPLYEQYF. Looking up the rest from reference TRBV5-6 and TRBJ2-7 gives the full variable domain: DAGVTQSPTHLIKTRGQQVTLRCSPKSGHDTVSWYQQALGQGPQFIFQYYEEEERQRGNFPDRFSGHQFPNYSSELNVNALLLGDSALYLCASSSARQAPLYEQYFGPGTRLTVT.

CDR3 DNA: TGTGCCAGCAGAAAACCCGGGACTCACACCGGGGAGCTGTTTTTT. Its protein product is CASRKPGTHTGELFF. This chain joins TRBV11-2 and TRBJ2-2; possible D gene TRBD2, 6 bases. Germline V CDR1 and CDR2: SGHAT, FQNNGV. The CDR3 spans 15 residues. V lost 6 bases and J lost 3, with 14 bases in between.

This clonotype was counted many times. This chain joins TRBV7-2 and TRBJ1-1; unclear D gene. This CDR3 spans 13 amino acids. Trimming cost V 1 base and J 1 base, with 4 bases left between them. Germline CDR1 and CDR2: SGHTA and FQGNSA. The chain's CDR3 is CASSLEGNTEAFF. The CDR3 DNA follows: TGTGCCAGCAGCTTAGAGGGGAACACTGAAGCTTTCTTT.

In this sample, this clonotype turned up a few times. The J gene is TRBJ2-3, the V gene TRBV20-1, with D perhaps TRBD2 (6 bases). In germline, CDR1 is DFQATT, CDR2 SNEGSKA (reference sequence). With 0 bases removed from V and 1 base from J, the gap between germline ends came to 17 bases. This CDR3 comprises 17 residues. CDR3 in DNA: TGCAGTGCTAGAGACCCCACTAGCTCGGGAGGCACAGATACGCAGTATTTT. This encodes CSARDPTSSGGTDTQYF.

This rearrangement joins TRBV11-2 to TRBJ2-3, with 10 nucleotides matching TRBD1. The CDR3 sequence is 19 residues long. The germline CDR1 and CDR2 sequences are SGHAT and FQNNGV. V dropped 4 bases and J dropped 4; count of bases not matched to a gene: 17. The chain's CDR3 is CASSSLRTGGSRRPDTQYF. In nucleotides, the CDR3 is TGTGCCAGCAGCTCCCTCCGGACAGGGGGATCCAGGAGGCCAGATACGCAGTATTTT.

The chain joins TRBV30 to TRBJ1-6; D might be TRBD1 (5 bases). Per the germline V gene, CDR1 is GTSNPN and CDR2 is SVGIG (reference sequence). This CDR3 comprises 14 residues. The germline V and J ends were trimmed by 5 bases and 7 bases, with 15 bases remaining between them. The CDR3 nucleotides are TGTGCCTGGGGGATGACGGGGCAGAATTCACCCCTCCACTTT. Translating it yields CAWGMTGQNSPLHF.

There are a few counts of this clonotype. This chain joins TRBV20-1 and TRBJ2-1, with D possibly TRBD1 on 6 matching bases. The CDR3 extends over 13 amino acids. The ends were cut back, 4 bases at V and 7 bases at J, with 14 bases in the middle. Germline CDR1 reads DFQATT; CDR2 reads SNEGSKA (reference sequence). CDR3 DNA: TGCAGTGCTAATACGGACAGTTGGAATGAGCAGTTCTTC. Protein product: CSANTDSWNEQFF.

This clonotype was observed at least ten times. The chain couples TRBV7-9 to TRBJ2-7; D gene uncertain. The germline V and J ends were trimmed by 1 base and 2 bases, with 9 bases remaining between them. This CDR3 is built from 14 residues. Germline CDR1 and CDR2: SEHNR and FQNEAQ (reference sequence). The CDR3 region has the DNA TGTGCCAGCAGCTTAGTTGGTACAGCCTACGAGCAGTACTTC. The encoded protein is CASSLVGTAYEQYF.

The chain combines TRBV20-1 with TRBJ2-3; weak D call: TRBD2 (5 bases). The germline gives CDR1 DFQATT, CDR2 SNEGSKA (reference sequence). Trimming took off 6 bases at V and 0 bases at J, with 13 bases between the two ends. The CDR3 totals 14 residues. CDR3 amino acids: CSARSGISTDTQYF. For the CDR3, the DNA is TGCAGTGCACGGTCCGGGATTAGCACAGATACGCAGTATTTT.